These T cell receptor beta chains were read from a single sample in a study of PD-L1 blockade in urothelial cancer. Sequenced by immunoSEQ multiplex PCR; TCRdb stores in-frame clones only, minus some. The sample lists about 30,000 clones, about 89% occurring once. The material was PBMCs, obtained around atezolizumab (anti-PD-L1) treatment. The receptors shown here come from a man older than 75 with urothelial cancer. Each CDR3 is given with its conserved first and last residue. Fields, in order: J gene, V gene, D gene, clone size, CDR3 protein, CDR3 DNA. A D gene is named only where the DNA matches it firmly. Size is omitted from some rows. Given values are once, few, many or a class for expanded clones.

J: TRBJ2-2
V: TRBV5-4
D: TRBD2
size: NA
CDR3: CASSLDGLAVVGELFF
DNA: TGTGCCAGCAGCTTGGATGGACTAGCGGTGGTGGGGGAGCTGTTTTTT

J: TRBJ1-3
V: TRBV27
D: TRBD1
size: NA
CDR3: CASSSQGAGNTIYF
DNA: TGTGCCAGCAGTTCACAGGGGGCAGGGAACACCATATATTTT

J: TRBJ2-4
V: TRBV10-3
D: NA
size: NA
CDR3: CAISESDLQGSKNIQYF
DNA: TGTGCCATCAGTGAGTCCGATCTACAGGGCTCCAAAAACATTCAGTACTTC

J: TRBJ2-2
V: TRBV29-1
D: TRBD1
size: NA
CDR3: CSVGQGFSTGELFF
DNA: TGCAGCGTTGGACAGGGGTTTAGCACCGGGGAGCTGTTTTTT

J: TRBJ2-7
V: TRBV5-1
D: TRBD2
size: few
CDR3: CASSLSGSSYEQYF
DNA: TGCGCCAGCAGCCTTAGCGGGAGTTCCTACGAGCAGTACTTC

J: TRBJ2-1
V: TRBV5-6
D: NA
size: once
CDR3: CASSSPKTHWDSHNEQFF
DNA: TGTGCCAGCAGTTCTCCAAAGACCCACTGGGACTCACACAATGAGCAGTTCTTC

J: TRBJ2-3
V: TRBV10-3
D: NA
size: few
CDR3: CAISGAGSGTDTQYF
DNA: TGTGCCATCAGTGGGGCGGGTAGTGGCACAGATACGCAGTATTTT

J: TRBJ2-5
V: TRBV19
D: NA
size: NA
CDR3: CASSQRGGGPKETQYF
DNA: TGTGCCAGTAGTCAGAGGGGAGGGGGGCCTAAAGAGACCCAGTACTTC

J: TRBJ2-3
V: TRBV6-5
D: NA
size: NA
CDR3: CASRPGTRSTDTQYF
DNA: TGTGCCAGCAGACCAGGGACTCGCAGCACAGATACGCAGTATTTT

J: TRBJ2-3
V: TRBV5-1
D: NA
size: NA
CDR3: CASSLDGFSTDTQYF
DNA: TGCGCCAGCAGCTTGGACGGGTTTAGCACAGATACGCAGTATTTT

J: TRBJ1-3
V: TRBV6-1
D: NA
size: NA
CDR3: CASTPAGYSGNTIYF
DNA: TGTGCCAGCACTCCGGCAGGCTACTCTGGAAACACCATATATTTT

J: TRBJ1-5
V: TRBV19
D: TRBD1
size: NA
CDR3: CATGGAGGDPRQPQHF
DNA: TGTGCCACCGGGGGAGCAGGGGGCGATCCTCGTCAGCCCCAGCATTTT

J: TRBJ1-2
V: TRBV10-3
D: NA
size: NA
CDR3: CAISVGGGNYGYTF
DNA: TGTGCCATCAGTGTCGGAGGAGGTAACTATGGCTACACCTTC

J: TRBJ1-2
V: TRBV19
D: TRBD1
size: few
CDR3: CASSIGGTGVHGYTF
DNA: TGTGCCAGTAGTATAGGCGGGACAGGGGTACACGGCTACACCTTC

J: TRBJ2-2
V: TRBV6-4
D: NA
size: NA
CDR3: CASRRRFSGMNTGELFF
DNA: TGTGCCAGCAGGCGAAGATTTAGCGGAATGAACACCGGGGAGCTGTTTTTT

J: TRBJ2-7
V: TRBV7-8
D: TRBD2
size: NA
CDR3: CASSSIAGAAYEQYF
DNA: TGTGCCAGCAGCTCGATAGCGGGAGCGGCCTACGAGCAGTACTTC